A single TCR beta chain is shown here with its context. The data are from a study of shared clonotypes between healthy human individuals. Trimming took 3 bases from V and 7 from J; bases not matched to a gene: 5. The CDR3 has 14 amino acids. CDR1 is MDHEN, CDR2 SYDVKM, per germline. Naive CD8 cells lacked CD45RO, underwent positive selection for CCR7 and left out terminally differentiated effector memory CD45RA+ cells. The study ran the assay at deep level. TCRdb's table, derived via immunoSEQ multiplex PCR, lists solely in-frame clones and lacks some. The sample has about 2,200,000 clones, under 95% seen once.

The sequenced sample was naive CD8+ T cells from PBMCs. The receptor comes from a man between 18 and 29 years old in good health. Some clones in this sample may be carry-over from other donors' samples. The chain uses TRBV28 and TRBJ2-4; the match to TRBD2 covers 8 bases. The CDR3 sequence: CASSFSGRANIQYF. In DNA form, the CDR3 reads TGTGCCAGCAGTTTTTCCGGGAGGGCTAACATTCAGTACTTC. Supplemented by reference TRBV28 and TRBJ2-4, the full variable domain reads DVKVTQSSRYLVKRTGEKVFLECVQDMDHENMFWYRQDPGLGLRLIYFSYDVKMKEKGDIPEGYSVSREKKERFSLILESASTNQTSMYLCASSFSGRANIQYFGAGTRLSVL.